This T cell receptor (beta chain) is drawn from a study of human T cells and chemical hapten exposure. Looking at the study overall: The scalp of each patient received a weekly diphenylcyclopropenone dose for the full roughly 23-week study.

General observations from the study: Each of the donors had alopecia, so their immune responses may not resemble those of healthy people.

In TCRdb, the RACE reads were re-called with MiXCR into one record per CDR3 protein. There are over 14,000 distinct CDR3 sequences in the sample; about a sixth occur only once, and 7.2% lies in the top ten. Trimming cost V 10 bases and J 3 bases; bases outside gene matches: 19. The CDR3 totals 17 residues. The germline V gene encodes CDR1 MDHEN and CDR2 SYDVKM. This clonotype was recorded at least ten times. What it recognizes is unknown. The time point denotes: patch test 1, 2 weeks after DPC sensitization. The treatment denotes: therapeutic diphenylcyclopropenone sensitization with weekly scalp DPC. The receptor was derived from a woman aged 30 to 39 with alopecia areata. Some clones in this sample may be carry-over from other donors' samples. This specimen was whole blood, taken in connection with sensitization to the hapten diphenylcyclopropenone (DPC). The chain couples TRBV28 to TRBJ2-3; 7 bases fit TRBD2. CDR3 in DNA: TGTGCCACCTTAGGAGCGGGACCCTCCAGGCGGACAGATACGCAGTATTTT. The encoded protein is CATLGAGPSRRTDTQYF.